A selection of T cell receptor beta chains follows, all from one sample in a study of cytomegalovirus exposure and HLA in healthy donors. TCRdb's table, derived via immunoSEQ multiplex PCR, lists solely in-frame clones and lacks some. This sample has tens of thousands of clones; around 59% occur once, and the top ten carry 2.3%. The sample comprised PBMCs. These receptors were obtained from a human donor in good health. Both conserved end residues are part of each CDR3. The D gene is left open where the match is weak. Size tells how often a clone was seen (once, few, many) or the class of an expanded clone, and some rows leave it out.

-	TRBV11-2	TRBJ1-1	few	CASSLDLGSEAFF	TGTGCCAGCAGCTTAGATCTGGGGAGCGAAGCTTTCTTT
TRBD1	TRBV5-1	TRBJ2-3	few	CASSPGQGLTDTQYF	TGCGCCAGCAGCCCGGGACAGGGACTCACAGATACGCAGTATTTT
-	TRBV25-1	TRBJ1-5	few	CATARQGSNQPQHF	TGTGCCACAGCGCGCCAGGGTAGCAATCAGCCCCAGCATTTT
-	TRBV7-9	TRBJ2-7	few	CASSFLGSYEQYF	TGTGCCAGCAGCTTTCTGGGGAGCTACGAGCAGTACTTC
TRBD2	TRBV4-1	TRBJ2-2	-	CASRRARGGVPGELFF	TGCGCCAGCAGGCGGGCGCGGGGGGGGGTACCCGGGGAGCTGTTTTTT
TRBD1	TRBV2	TRBJ2-7	-	CASGLDRSSSYEQYF	TGTGCCAGCGGATTGGACAGGTCGAGCTCCTACGAGCAGTACTTC
TRBD2	TRBV11-1	TRBJ2-3	-	CASSLLAGATDTQYF	TGTGCCAGCAGTTTACTAGCGGGGGCCACAGATACGCAGTATTTT
-	TRBV5-1	TRBJ1-2	few	CASTLGGAQNYGYTF	TGCGCCAGCACCCTGGGGGGGGCTCAGAACTATGGCTACACCTTC
TRBD1	TRBV10-3	TRBJ2-3	few	CAISESPDRGWSDTQYF	TGTGCCATCAGTGAGTCGCCGGACAGGGGTTGGTCAGATACGCAGTATTTT
-	TRBV6-1	TRBJ2-3	-	CASNGRLADTQYF	TGTGCCAGCAATGGGCGTTTGGCAGATACGCAGTATTTT
-	TRBV2	TRBJ1-1	-	CASSEYGTEAFF	TGTGCCAGCAGTGAATACGGCACTGAAGCTTTCTTT
-	TRBV10-3	TRBJ2-3	few	CAISGLGSTDTQYF	TGTGCCATCAGTGGACTAGGGAGCACAGATACGCAGTATTTT
-	TRBV18	TRBJ1-6	-	CASSPPSMLSPLHF	TGTGCCAGCTCACCACCCAGTATGTTATCACCCCTCCACTTT
TRBD1	TRBV7-2	TRBJ1-1	-	CASSWRGRDTEAFF	TGTGCCAGCAGCTGGAGGGGGCGCGACACTGAAGCTTTCTTT
-	TRBV5-4	TRBJ1-1	-	CASSWGGLNTEAFF	TGTGCCAGCAGCTGGGGGGGACTGAACACTGAAGCTTTCTTT
TRBD1	TRBV19	TRBJ2-1	-	CASSAGQGPSYNEQFF	TGTGCCAGTAGTGCCGGACAGGGACCTTCCTACAATGAGCAGTTCTTC
TRBD2	TRBV7-3	TRBJ2-1	few	CASSLTIGLAGDNEQFF	TGTGCCAGCAGCTTAACGATTGGACTAGCGGGGGACAATGAGCAGTTCTTC
TRBD2	TRBV19	TRBJ2-4	-	CASTLAGGRLNLAKNIQYF	TGTGCCAGTACCCTAGCGGGGGGCCGGCTCAATCTAGCCAAAAACATTCAGTACTTC
-	TRBV7-2	TRBJ2-2	few	CASSWARTGELFF	TGTGCCAGCAGCTGGGCCCGAACCGGGGAGCTGTTTTTT
-	TRBV10-3	TRBJ2-2	few	CAIKRGSNTGELFF	TGTGCCATTAAGAGGGGGTCGAACACCGGGGAGCTGTTTTTT
-	TRBV15	TRBJ1-3	-	CATSRDSGTDGNTIYF	TGTGCCACCAGCAGAGATTCTGGGACTGATGGAAACACCATATATTTT
-	TRBV28	TRBJ2-7	-	CASSLAISEQYF	TGTGCCAGCAGTTTGGCCATATCCGAGCAGTACTTC
TRBD1	TRBV18	TRBJ2-2	-	CASSRDRVNTGELFF	TGTGCCAGCTCAAGGGACAGGGTGAACACCGGGGAGCTGTTTTTT
-	TRBV9	TRBJ1-2	few	CASSVTSSPYGYTF	TGTGCCAGCAGCGTAACCTCCAGTCCCTATGGCTACACCTTC
-	TRBV5-1	TRBJ2-7	-	CASSPMGGVGYEQYF	TGCGCCAGCAGCCCGATGGGGGGAGTCGGGTACGAGCAGTACTTC
-	TRBV4-3	TRBJ2-4	-	CASSQEGDMGDIQYF	TGCGCCAGCAGCCAAGAAGGGGACATGGGGGACATTCAGTACTTC
TRBD1	TRBV7-6	TRBJ1-4	-	CASSPSMGQSNEKLFF	TGTGCCAGCAGCCCCAGCATGGGACAGAGTAATGAAAAACTGTTTTTT
-	TRBV19	TRBJ2-6	-	CASSIDRQAGDVLTF	TGTGCCAGTAGTATAGATCGACAGGCAGGGGACGTCCTGACTTTC
-	TRBV5-4	TRBJ1-2	-	CASSSGQREGYTF	TGTGCCAGCAGCTCCGGACAGCGGGAGGGCTACACCTTC
-	TRBV27	TRBJ1-2	-	CASSLGTSNYGYTF	TGTGCCAGCAGCTTAGGGACATCTAACTATGGCTACACCTTC
-	TRBV9	TRBJ1-2	-	CASRRDFATNYGYTF	TGTGCCAGCAGGAGGGACTTCGCGACTAACTATGGCTACACCTTC
TRBD1	TRBV5-4	TRBJ1-6	-	CASSRDSRMPRATLHF	TGTGCCAGCAGCAGGGACAGTCGGATGCCAAGGGCGACCCTCCACTTT
TRBD1	TRBV7-2	TRBJ2-5	-	CASSLVGDRGETQYF	TGTGCCAGCAGCTTAGTAGGCGACAGGGGAGAGACCCAGTACTTC
-	TRBV29-1	TRBJ2-7	-	CSVEVGSDHSYEQYF	TGCAGCGTTGAAGTCGGGAGCGACCACTCCTACGAGCAGTACTTC
TRBD1	TRBV5-1	TRBJ1-2	-	CASSTAGTDYGYTF	TGCGCCAGCAGCACGGCCGGGACAGACTATGGCTACACCTTC
TRBD1	TRBV2	TRBJ1-3	-	CASIESLGGQGNTIYF	TGTGCCAGCATCGAATCCCTAGGAGGACAGGGCAACACCATATATTTT
-	TRBV5-6	TRBJ1-2	-	CASSLAGADGYTF	TGTGCCAGCAGCTTGGCAGGGGCTGATGGCTACACCTTC
-	TRBV7-9	TRBJ1-2	-	CASSLTGQSYGYTF	TGTGCCAGCAGCTTAACAGGACAGTCCTATGGCTACACCTTC
TRBD1	TRBV5-6	TRBJ1-2	few	CASSRPGTGVWYGYTF	TGTGCCAGCAGCCGCCCTGGGACAGGGGTATGGTATGGCTACACCTTC
-	TRBV6-5	TRBJ1-2	-	CASRHGGGYTF	TGTGCCAGCAGACATGGAGGCGGCTACACCTTC